This T cell receptor beta chain was sequenced in a study of shared clonotypes between healthy human individuals. Germline assignment: CDR1 SGHTA and CDR2 FQGNSA. CDR3 length: 15 amino acids. V lost 2 bases and J lost 7, with 15 bases in between. CD45RO-negative, CCR7-selected cells formed the naive CD8 fraction, which excluded terminally differentiated effector memory CD45RA+ cells. The healthy adult donors were HIV-negative and reported no recent acute infections or vaccinations. Genomic DNA belonging to each subset was distributed in equal measure over several immunoSEQ plates. Assay used: immunoSEQ multiplex PCR; TCRdb lists only in-frame clones, some missing. The sample yields millions of clones, about 95% seen once.

This chain uses TRBV7-2 with TRBJ2-1; D is unclear. The TCR sequence derives from a man younger than 35 in good health. The specimen sequenced was naive CD8+ T cells sorted from blood. CDR3 sequence (DNA): TGTGCCAGCAGCTTAAACAGCCCTTTATTGAATGAGCAGTTCTTC. Its translation is CASSLNSPLLNEQFF.